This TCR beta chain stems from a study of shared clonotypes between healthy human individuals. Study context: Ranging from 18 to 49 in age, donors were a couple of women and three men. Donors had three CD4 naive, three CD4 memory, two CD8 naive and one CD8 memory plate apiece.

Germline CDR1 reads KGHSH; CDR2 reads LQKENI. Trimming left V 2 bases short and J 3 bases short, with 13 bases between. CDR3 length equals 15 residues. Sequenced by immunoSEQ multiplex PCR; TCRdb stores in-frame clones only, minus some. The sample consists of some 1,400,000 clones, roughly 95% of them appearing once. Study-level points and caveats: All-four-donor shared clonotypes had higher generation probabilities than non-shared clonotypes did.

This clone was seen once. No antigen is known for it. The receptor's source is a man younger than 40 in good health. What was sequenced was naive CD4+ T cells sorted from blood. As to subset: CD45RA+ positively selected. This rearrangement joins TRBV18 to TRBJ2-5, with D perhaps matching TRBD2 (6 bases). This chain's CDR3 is CASSPNIGGEETQYF. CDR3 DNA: TGTGCCAGCTCACCAAATATCGGGGGAGAAGAGACCCAGTACTTC. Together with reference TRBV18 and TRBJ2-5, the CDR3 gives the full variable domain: NAGVMQNPRHLVRRRGQEARLRCSPMKGHSHVYWYRQLPEEGLKFMVYLQKENIIDESGMPKERFSAEFPKEGPSILRIQQVVRGDSAAYFCASSPNIGGEETQYFGPGTRLLVL.